These 20 T cell receptor beta chains were sequenced from one sample in a study of blood T cell repertoires in COVID-19. Clones were sequenced by immunoSEQ multiplex PCR, and TCRdb holds only the in-frame ones, with some missing. The sample holds 6,500 to 8,500 clones, 73% seen once. The sample taken for sequencing was peripheral blood. Receptors were obtained from a human donor in a cohort sampled during active COVID-19.

In this sample, this clone turned up once. CDR3 nucleotide sequence: TGTGCCAGCAAAAAATCGGGGGGAGGCCAGCCCCAGCATTTT. This codes for CASKKSGGGQPQHF. The V gene is TRBV28, the J gene TRBJ1-5, with D tentatively TRBD1 (5 bases). The V gene's germline CDR1 is MDHEN and CDR2 SYDVKM. V lost 7 bases to trimming and J lost 7 bases, with 17 bases between them. CDR3 size: 14 residues.

The chain joins TRBV19 to TRBJ1-1, with a weak D call TRBD1 (5 bases). Germline V CDR1 and CDR2: LNHDA, SQIVND (reference sequence). The CDR3 extends over 10 amino acids. The CDR3 nucleotides are TGTGCGTCGCGGGGGATTGAAGCTTTCTTT. This gives the protein CASRGIEAFF.

This clone is labeled as medium-sized. The same CDR3 also results from other DNA sequences found in this sample. The CDR3 spells CASSFLAGTDTQYF. For the CDR3, the DNA is TGTGCCAGCAGTTTCCTAGCGGGCACAGATACGCAGTATTTT. This sequence joins TRBV28 and TRBJ2-3, with TRBD2 identical over 7 bases. Trimming took 3 bases from V and 1 from J; bases not matched to a gene: 1. The CDR3 has 14 residues. CDR1 and CDR2 from the germline V gene are MDHEN and SYDVKM.

The chain combines TRBV2 with TRBJ2-6, with D maybe TRBD2 (6 bases). Trimming took off 4 bases at V and 4 bases at J, with 8 bases between the two ends. Germline CDR1 SNHLY, CDR2 FYNNEI. The CDR3 is made up of 14 amino acids. DNA for the CDR3: TGTGCCAGCAGTGGAGGAGGGGGGGCCAACGTCCTGACTTTC. It specifies CASSGGGGANVLTF.

This chain joins TRBV15 and TRBJ1-1; D is unclear. Germline CDR1 LNHNV, CDR2 YYDKDF (reference sequence). The V and J ends lost 6 bases and 3 bases respectively, with 11 bases between them. The CDR3 runs 13 residues. CDR3 sequence reads: CATRAGEDTEAFF. The DNA for the CDR3 is TGTGCCACCAGGGCGGGTGAGGACACTGAAGCTTTCTTT.

This CDR3 is CASSDDRTPGNTIYF. The CDR3, as DNA: TGTGCCAGCAGTGACGACAGGACTCCTGGAAACACCATATATTTT. The V call is TRBV6-4, the J call TRBJ1-3, with a tentative D call TRBD1 (6 bases). Germline V gives CDR1 MRHNA, CDR2 SNTAGT. The V gene lost 2 bases and the J gene lost 2 bases, with 10 bases spanning the gap. The CDR3 loop spans 15 amino acids.

This sequence joins TRBV7-6 and TRBJ2-3; 10 bases map to TRBD2. The germline V gene has CDR1 SGHVS and CDR2 FNYEAQ. With 0 bases clipped from V and 4 bases from J, the junction kept 4 bases outside the gene matches. The length of the CDR3 is 16 residues. The CDR3 sequence: CASSLATSGIADTQYF. The DNA for the CDR3 is TGTGCCAGCAGCTTAGCCACTAGCGGGATCGCAGATACGCAGTATTTT.

V and J are TRBV19 and TRBJ1-2; D call uncertain. The germline V and J ends were trimmed by 1 base and 4 bases, with 7 bases remaining between them. CDR1 is LNHDA, CDR2 SQIVND, per germline (reference sequence). This CDR3 is 13 amino acids long. The CDR3 coding sequence is TGTGCCAGTAGTATAGGGGCCGTCTATGGCTACACCTTC. Translation: CASSIGAVYGYTF.

This clone occurred a few times. CDR3 in DNA: TGTGCCAGCAGCGTAGCGGCAGGGGAAAATTCACCCCTCCACTTT. It yields the protein CASSVAAGENSPLHF. V is TRBV9 and J is TRBJ1-6, with D possibly matching TRBD1 (6 bases). Trimming took off 0 bases at V and 7 bases at J, with 11 bases between the two ends. Germline V gene data show CDR1 as SGDLS and CDR2 as YYNGEE. This CDR3 is built from 15 residues.

This sequence joins TRBV15 and TRBJ2-5, with D possibly TRBD2 on 7 matching bases. The ends were cut back, 5 bases at V and 4 bases at J, with 17 bases in the middle. The CDR3 totals 15 residues. Germline CDR1 reads LNHNV; CDR2 reads YYDKDF (reference sequence). CDR3 in amino acids: CATSEGGAMGETQYF. Written as DNA, the CDR3 is TGTGCCACCAGCGAGGGGGGGGCGATGGGAGAGACCCAGTACTTC.

The chain joins TRBV7-6 to TRBJ1-4, with a tentative D call TRBD1 (6 bases). The ends were cut back, 1 base at V and 4 bases at J, with 10 bases in the middle. Germline CDR1 and CDR2: SGHVS and FNYEAQ. The CDR3 is made up of 15 amino acids. In DNA form, the CDR3 reads TGTGCCAGCAGCTTAGAGAGGGGGTATAATGAAAAACTGTTTTTT. This translates into CASSLERGYNEKLFF.

The chain uses TRBV5-8 and TRBJ2-5; 9 nucleotides align to TRBD1. Germline-derived CDR1 and CDR2 are SGHTS and YDEGEE. The CDR3 covers 14 residues. The trim removed 4 bases at V and 8 bases at J, leaving 9 bases unmatched. The CDR3 region has the DNA TGTGCCAGCAGCGCCCCGGGACAGGGAAAAACCCAGTACTTC. Amino acid sequence: CASSAPGQGKTQYF.

This clone has just a few counts. The V call is TRBV3-1 (or the pseudogene TRBV3-2), the J call TRBJ2-2; 9 bases align to TRBD1. Germline V CDR1 and CDR2: LGHDT, YNNKEL (reference sequence). With V trimmed by 4 bases and J by 7 bases, 7 bases remained unmatched. The CDR3 sequence is 15 residues long. In nucleotides, the CDR3 is TGTGCCAGCAGCCCCGGGACAGGGAGGAGCGGGGAGCTGTTTTTT. This gives the protein CASSPGTGRSGELFF.

The chain is built from TRBV18 and TRBJ1-3, with 7 bases fitting TRBD1. In germline, CDR1 is KGHSH, CDR2 LQKENI. There are 15 residues in the CDR3. The junction had 6 bases not matched to a gene; V was cut back by 5 bases and J by 2 bases. DNA for the CDR3: TGTGCCAGCTCAGCCACCGGGACAGCTGGAAACACCATATATTTT. Its protein product is CASSATGTAGNTIYF. The variable domain in full, completed from reference TRBV18 and TRBJ1-3, reads NAGVMQNPRHLVRRRGQEARLRCSPMKGHSHVYWYRQLPEEGLKFMVYLQKENIIDESGMPKERFSAEFPKEGPSILRIQQVVRGDSAAYFCASSATGTAGNTIYFGEGSWLTVV.

The chain carries TRBV7-3 and TRBJ2-2; no firm D call. In germline, CDR1 is SGHTA, CDR2 FQGTGA. This CDR3 region has 12 residues. Trimming took off 4 bases at V and 5 bases at J, with 5 bases between the two ends. The CDR3: CASSSVTGELFF. The CDR3 nucleotides are TGTGCCAGCAGCTCGGTAACCGGGGAGCTGTTTTTT.

This clone has a single count. The rearrangement uses TRBV5-1 and TRBJ2-3, with 8 bases matching TRBD2. CDR1 and CDR2 from the germline V gene are SGHRS and YFSETQ. The CDR3 is 17 amino acids. The trim removed 4 bases at V and 3 bases at J, leaving 13 bases unmatched. The CDR3 reads CASSAAVVLAVTDTQYF. CDR3 bases: TGCGCCAGCAGCGCGGCAGTGGTACTAGCGGTGACAGATACGCAGTATTTT. Filled out from reference TRBV5-1 and TRBJ2-3, the complete variable domain reads KAGVTQTPRYLIKTRGQQVTLSCSPISGHRSVSWYQQTPGQGLQFLFEYFSETQRNKGNFPGRFSGRQFSNSRSEMNVSTLELGDSALYLCASSAAVVLAVTDTQYFGPGTRLTVL.

This clone turned up a few times. V is TRBV28 and J is TRBJ1-5; no firm D call. The CDR3 loop spans 13 amino acids. CDR1 is MDHEN and CDR2 is SYDVKM in the germline V gene. V was trimmed by 3 bases and J by 6 bases, leaving 9 bases between them. The CDR3 is CASSFTAGQPQHF. The CDR3 DNA is TGTGCCAGCAGTTTTACTGCGGGTCAGCCCCAGCATTTT.

This clone was detected a few times. The chain carries TRBV7-9 and TRBJ1-4; 7 bases fit TRBD1. The CDR3 is made up of 15 amino acids. The trim removed 6 bases at V and 0 bases at J, leaving 4 bases unmatched. Germline V gene data show CDR1 as SEHNR and CDR2 as FQNEAQ (reference sequence). DNA of the CDR3: TGTGCCAGCAGTCCTGGACAGGCAACTAATGAAAAACTGTTTTTT. Translated: CASSPGQATNEKLFF.

The chain couples TRBV3-1 (or the pseudogene TRBV3-2) to TRBJ1-4; D unresolved. This CDR3 spans 16 amino acids. Trimming took 0 bases from V and 3 from J, leaving 11 bases between them. Germline V CDR1 and CDR2: LGHDT, YNNKEL (reference sequence). The CDR3 loop reads CASSQDPPGSNEKLFF. The CDR3 DNA sequence: TGTGCCAGCAGCCAAGATCCCCCAGGTTCTAATGAAAAACTGTTTTTT.

This clone was counted a few times. The gene calls are TRBV4-1 and TRBJ1-6; D remains unclear. CDR1 is MGHRA, CDR2 YSYEKL, per germline. The CDR3 loop spans 20 amino acids. V was cut by 0 bases and J by 7 bases, with 25 bases left in between. The CDR3 DNA reads as TGCGCCAGCAGCCAAGATGGGCCCCCCACCGGGATTCATTACAATTCACCCCTCCACTTT. It is translated as CASSQDGPPTGIHYNSPLHF.